The 22 T cell receptor beta chains below all came from one sample that was sequenced in a study of OX40 agonist ivuxolimab in advanced cancers. Sequenced by immunoSEQ multiplex PCR; TCRdb stores in-frame clones only, minus some. The data contain 55,000 to 90,000 clones, 88% of them singletons. Specimen: CD4+ or CD8+ T cells sorted from blood, collected in a trial of the OX40 agonist ivuxolimab. The receptors stem from an adult with an advanced solid tumor such as melanoma, head and neck, liver or kidney cancer.

J is TRBJ2-1 and V is TRBV7-3; TRBD2 agrees at 12 bases. J gave up 10 bases and V 6 bases, and 10 bases lay outside the gene matches. Germline V gene data show CDR1 as SGHTA and CDR2 as FQGTGA. CDR3 size: 15 residues. The CDR3 sequence: CASRIRLAGAREQFF. CDR3 DNA: TGTGCCAGCAGGATTCGACTAGCGGGAGCCCGGGAGCAGTTCTTC.

The V gene is TRBV18, the J gene TRBJ2-1; perhaps TRBD1 as D (6 bases). Per the germline V gene, CDR1 is KGHSH and CDR2 is LQKENI. This CDR3 has 15 residues. Trimming took 3 bases from V and 6 from J, leaving 15 bases between them. The CDR3 reads CASSPGHLVGNEQFF. CDR3 DNA sequence: TGTGCCAGCTCACCGGGACACCTCGTCGGCAATGAGCAGTTCTTC.

This clone has a single count. The chain links TRBV30 to TRBJ2-7; TRBD1 aligns across 8 bases. The germline CDR1 and CDR2 sequences are GTSNPN and SVGIG (reference sequence). V shed 7 bases, J shed 7 bases, and the junction held 15 bases outside the gene matches. The CDR3 is 14 residues long. CDR3 sequence reads: CALTRQGRRSEQYF. DNA of the CDR3: TGTGCCTTGACCCGACAGGGGAGGCGTAGTGAGCAGTACTTC. The full variable domain, in which reference TRBV30 and TRBJ2-7 provide the parts outside the CDR3, is SQTIHQWPATLVQPVGSPLSLECTVEGTSNPNLYWYRQAAGRGLQLLFYSVGIGQISSEVPQNLSASRPQDRQFILSSKKLLLSDSGFYLCALTRQGRRSEQYFGPGTRLTVT.

V and J are TRBV7-3 and TRBJ2-5; D call uncertain. This CDR3 comprises 13 residues. Germline V gene data show CDR1 as SGHTA and CDR2 as FQGTGA. The V end was cut by 6 bases, the J end by 0 bases, with 8 bases between. The CDR3 is CASSRDNQETQYF. The CDR3 nucleotides read TGTGCCAGCAGTCGTGACAACCAAGAGACCCAGTACTTC.

There are a few counts of this clone. The V and J genes are TRBV6-6 and TRBJ2-7, with TRBD1 matching 8 bases. J was trimmed by 3 bases and V by 6 bases; bases with no gene match: 10. Germline CDR1 and CDR2: MNHNY and SVGAGI (reference sequence). The CDR3 totals 15 residues. CDR3 loop: CASRPDRGRGYEQYF. The CDR3 coding sequence is TGTGCCAGCAGACCCGACAGGGGAAGGGGCTACGAGCAGTACTTC.

This chain links TRBV4-1 with TRBJ1-1; D might be TRBD1 (5 bases). This CDR3 region has 16 residues. V was pared by 1 base and J by 4 bases, with 16 bases between. Germline values: CDR1 MGHRA, CDR2 YSYEKL. Here the CDR3 reads CASSQGRLRGRTEAFF. DNA for the CDR3: TGCGCCAGCAGCCAAGGCCGCCTGAGGGGTCGCACTGAAGCTTTCTTT.

The chain carries TRBV2 and TRBJ2-7; 7 bases align to TRBD2. Looked up from germline, CDR1 is SNHLY and CDR2 is FYNNEI. The CDR3 runs 12 residues. Trimming took 8 bases from V and 7 from J; bases not matched to a gene: 8. The CDR3 region is CASAGGRGEQYF. CDR3 in DNA: TGTGCCAGCGCTGGGGGGAGGGGAGAGCAGTACTTC.

The chain carries TRBV19 and TRBJ2-1; 8 bases align to TRBD2. This CDR3 is built from 16 residues. Germline-derived CDR1 and CDR2 are LNHDA and SQIVND (reference sequence). The junction had 15 bases not matched to a gene; V was cut back by 10 bases and J by 4 bases. The CDR3 nucleotides read TGTGCCACTACCAGCCTTAGCGGGACGAGATACAATGAGCAGTTCTTC. This codes for CATTSLSGTRYNEQFF.

The chain couples TRBV30 to TRBJ2-5; possibly TRBD2 for D (6 bases). Germline values: CDR1 GTSNPN, CDR2 SVGIG (reference sequence). This CDR3 comprises 15 residues. V lost 5 bases and J 9 bases, leaving 25 bases between the germline ends. The CDR3 bases are TGTGCCTGGGCCCCGGAGGGAGCGGGCCCTCCGTCCCAGTACTTC. Encoded protein: CAWAPEGAGPPSQYF.

This clone was observed a single time. This chain connects TRBV29-1 to TRBJ1-4; a weak D match, TRBD1 (5 bases). V lost 4 bases, J lost 7 bases, and 13 bases lay in between. The length of the CDR3 is 13 residues. Germline assignment: CDR1 SQVTM and CDR2 ANQGSEA. The CDR3 region is CSVGGSGGEKLFF. CDR3 DNA: TGCAGCGTTGGAGGCAGCGGGGGTGAAAAACTGTTTTTT.

The chain employs TRBV2 and TRBJ2-3; D remains ambiguous. The CDR3 is 13 amino acids. V was trimmed by 6 bases and J by 6 bases, leaving 13 bases between them. CDR1 SNHLY and CDR2 FYNNEI come from the germline V gene. The CDR3, as DNA: TGTGCCAGCAGACGCTCCGGGTCGGATACGCAGTATTTT. Translating it yields CASRRSGSDTQYF.

The CDR3 reads CASSLAGGSTDTQYF. The CDR3 DNA sequence: TGCGCCAGCAGCTTAGCGGGAGGGAGCACAGATACGCAGTATTTT. This chain links TRBV5-1 with TRBJ2-3; 10 bases are a match to TRBD2. The ends lost 2 bases at V and 0 bases at J; junction bases unmatched: 0. CDR1 is SGHRS, CDR2 YFSETQ, per germline. This CDR3 region has 15 residues. The full variable domain, completed using reference TRBV5-1 and TRBJ2-3, is KAGVTQTPRYLIKTRGQQVTLSCSPISGHRSVSWYQQTPGQGLQFLFEYFSETQRNKGNFPGRFSGRQFSNSRSEMNVSTLELGDSALYLCASSLAGGSTDTQYFGPGTRLTVL.

This clone was picked up a small number of times. The chain uses TRBV28 and TRBJ2-5; TRBD2 agrees at 9 bases. The trim removed 5 bases at V and 1 base at J, leaving 5 bases unmatched. CDR1 is MDHEN, CDR2 SYDVKM, per germline. The CDR3 is 15 residues long. CDR3 bases: TGTGCCAGCAGTGGGCTAGCGGGGTTCCAAGAGACCCAGTACTTC. Encoded protein: CASSGLAGFQETQYF.

This clone has a single count. This rearrangement joins TRBV27 to TRBJ1-4, with D unclear. The germline V gene has CDR1 MNHEY and CDR2 SMNVEV (reference sequence). V lost 1 base to trimming and J lost 3 bases, with 12 bases between them. The CDR3 runs 16 residues. The CDR3 protein is CASSLWAGGSNEKLFF. CDR3 nucleotide sequence: TGTGCCAGCAGTTTATGGGCGGGCGGATCTAATGAAAAACTGTTTTTT.

DNA of the CDR3: TGTGCCAGCAGTGAGGACCGTCTCACCTACGAGCAGTACTTC. It specifies CASSEDRLTYEQYF. The chain combines TRBV2 with TRBJ2-7, with D hard to call. The CDR3 runs to 14 residues. From germline, CDR1 is SNHLY and CDR2 FYNNEI. V was cut by 3 bases and J by 2 bases, with 11 bases left in between.

The rearrangement links TRBV30 to TRBJ2-3; unclear D gene. Germline values: CDR1 GTSNPN, CDR2 SVGIG (reference sequence). Trimming cost V 2 bases and J 0 bases, with 12 bases left between them. This CDR3 has 15 amino acids. The CDR3 DNA reads as TGTGCCTGGAGTCTCGGTCGTTCTAGCACAGATACGCAGTATTTT. Its protein product is CAWSLGRSSTDTQYF.

Here the CDR3 DNA reads TGTGCCAGCAGCCCGGACCGGGCGAGGGGCACAGATACGCAGTATTTT. It codes for CASSPDRARGTDTQYF. The chain uses TRBV7-3 and TRBJ2-3, with D possibly matching TRBD2 (5 bases). Trimming took 5 bases from V and 1 from J, leaving 16 bases between them. The germline gives CDR1 SGHTA, CDR2 FQGTGA. The CDR3 is 16 amino acids.

J is TRBJ2-5 and V is TRBV7-6, with D unclear. V was trimmed by 7 bases and J by 5 bases, leaving 8 bases between them. This CDR3 is built from 11 residues. Germline-derived CDR1 and CDR2 are SGHVS and FNYEAQ. CDR3 sequence: CASTLGETQYF. The CDR3 DNA is TGTGCCAGCACCCTAGGGGAGACCCAGTACTTC.

The chain has TRBV28 and TRBJ1-2; D possibly corresponds to TRBD1 (5 bases). The germline V and J ends were trimmed by 6 bases and 8 bases, with 16 bases remaining between them. Germline V gene data show CDR1 as MDHEN and CDR2 as SYDVKM. This CDR3 spans 13 amino acids. CDR3 loop: CASRPGTARGYTF. CDR3 DNA sequence: TGTGCCAGCAGACCCGGGACGGCTAGGGGCTACACCTTC.

This clone was picked up one time. The chain is built from TRBV7-3 and TRBJ1-4; D gene ambiguous. The CDR3 sequence is 13 residues long. The germline V and J ends were trimmed by 6 bases and 8 bases, with 13 bases remaining between them. Per the germline V gene, CDR1 is SGHTA and CDR2 is FQGTGA. DNA of the CDR3: TGTGCCAGCAGTTCCATTGTCGGGGAAAAACTGTTTTTT. Encoded protein: CASSSIVGEKLFF.

The chain joins TRBV7-2 to TRBJ2-7; 7 bases are shared with TRBD1. Germline loops: CDR1 SGHTA, CDR2 FQGNSA. The CDR3 loop spans 16 amino acids. V shed 6 bases and J 0 bases; nucleotides not matched to a gene: 11. The CDR3 sequence is CASSLASTGSSYEQYF. CDR3 bases: TGTGCCAGCAGTCTTGCTTCGACAGGGAGCTCCTACGAGCAGTACTTC.

The rearrangement links TRBV7-2 to TRBJ2-5, with D hard to call. The CDR3 has 13 amino acids. Germline CDR1 and CDR2: SGHTA and FQGNSA. V shed 1 base and J shed 1 base, with 4 bases lying between them. In DNA, the CDR3 is TGTGCCAGCAGCTTAGGGCCCCAAGAGACCCAGTACTTC. Amino acids: CASSLGPQETQYF.